This is a list of T cell receptor beta chains from one sample in a study of OX40 agonist ivuxolimab in advanced cancers. Measured with immunoSEQ multiplex PCR; TCRdb has only the in-frame clones, and not every one. In the table there are tens of thousands of clones, approximately 84% of which are singletons. Material: CD4+ or CD8+ T cells sorted from blood, obtained in a trial of the OX40 agonist ivuxolimab. Receptors originate from an adult with an advanced solid tumor such as melanoma, head and neck, liver or kidney cancer. CDR3s include the opening cysteine and the closing phenylalanine or tryptophan. The D gene is left open where the match is weak.

TRBJ2-1 - TRBV19 CASSIRGPYNEQFF TGTGCCAGTAGTATACGGGGGCCTTACAATGAGCAGTTCTTC
TRBJ1-5 - TRBV6-6 CASSLYGSNQPQHF TGTGCCAGCAGCTTGTATGGTAGCAATCAGCCCCAGCATTTT
TRBJ2-7 - TRBV7-8 CASSVTISGNYEQYF TGTGCCAGCAGCGTGACGATTAGCGGAAACTACGAGCAGTACTTC
TRBJ2-5 - TRBV27 CASSWGGPETQYF TGTGCCAGCAGTTGGGGGGGCCCGGAGACCCAGTACTTC
TRBJ2-6 TRBD1 TRBV7-9 CASTSGGAGANVLTF TGTGCCAGCACCTCAGGGGGCGCTGGGGCCAACGTCCTGACTTTC
TRBJ1-2 - TRBV28 CASSREGYYGYTF TGTGCCAGCTCTAGGGAGGGTTACTATGGCTACACCTTC
TRBJ2-5 - TRBV5-1 CASSTTPSSAETQYF TGCGCCAGCAGCACAACACCCAGTTCGGCAGAGACCCAGTACTTC
TRBJ2-1 TRBD2 TRBV15 CATSKLAGALYNEQFF TGTGCCACCAGCAAGTTAGCGGGAGCCCTTTACAATGAGCAGTTCTTC
TRBJ1-2 - TRBV7-2 CASSLDSADEYYGYTF TGTGCCAGCAGCTTAGATTCCGCGGACGAGTATTATGGCTACACCTTC
TRBJ1-5 - TRBV6-4 CASSEPPGSSNQPQHF TGTGCCAGCAGTGAACCCCCAGGATCTAGCAATCAGCCCCAGCATTTT
TRBJ2-1 - TRBV7-9 CASSPLRDPGINEQFF TGTGCCAGCAGCCCACTCCGGGACCCGGGGATAAATGAGCAGTTCTTC
TRBJ2-1 TRBD2 TRBV19 CASGSGKAIEQFF TGTGCCAGTGGTAGCGGGAAGGCAATTGAGCAGTTCTTC
TRBJ2-5 - TRBV19 CASSSIRLGQETQYF TGTGCCAGTAGTTCAATCCGGCTGGGGCAAGAGACCCAGTACTTC